The TCR beta chain under discussion was sequenced for a study of T cell responses to AZD1222 COVID-19 vaccine. Study-wide findings and caveats: When two AZD1222 doses had been given, Spike-specific TCR breadth and depth rose. Dominant CD4 TCR responses targeted spike regions 160-218 and 743-854. Researchers took repertoire samples only after the peak T cell response had come.

Details on this clone: Its antigen remains unknown.

Germline CDR1 SGHTA, CDR2 FQGNSA. V was clipped by 3 bases and J by 0 bases, with 8 bases between them. The CDR3 covers 14 residues. The data were produced by immunoSEQ multiplex PCR, yet TCRdb's version contains in-frame clones alone and is incomplete. The sample shows 100,000 to 150,000 clones, roughly 90% of them seen only once. V is TRBV7-2 and J is TRBJ1-1, with a weak D call TRBD1 (6 bases). The source material was peripheral blood, sampled on day 0 of AZD1222 vaccination. The clonotype originates from an adult in good health. CDR3 residues: CASSFGTLNTEAFF. The CDR3 DNA is TGTGCCAGCAGCTTTGGGACACTGAACACTGAAGCTTTCTTT.